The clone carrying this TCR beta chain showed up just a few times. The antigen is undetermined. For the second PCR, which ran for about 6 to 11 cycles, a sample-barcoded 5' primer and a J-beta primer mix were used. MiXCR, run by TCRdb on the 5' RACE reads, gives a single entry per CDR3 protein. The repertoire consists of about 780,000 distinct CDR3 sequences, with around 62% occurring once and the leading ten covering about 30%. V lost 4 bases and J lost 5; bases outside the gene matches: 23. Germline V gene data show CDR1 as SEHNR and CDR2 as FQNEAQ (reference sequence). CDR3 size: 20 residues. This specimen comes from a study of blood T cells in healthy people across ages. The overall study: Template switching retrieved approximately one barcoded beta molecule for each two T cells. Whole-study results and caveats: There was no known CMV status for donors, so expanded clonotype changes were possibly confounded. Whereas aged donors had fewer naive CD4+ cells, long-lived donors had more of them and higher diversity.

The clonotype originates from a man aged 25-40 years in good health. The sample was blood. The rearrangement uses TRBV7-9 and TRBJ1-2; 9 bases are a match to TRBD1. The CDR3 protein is CASSYQGTGTGLSTQYGYTF. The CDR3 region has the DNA TGTGCCAGCAGCTATCAAGGGACCGGGACAGGGCTATCGACCCAATATGGCTACACCTTC.